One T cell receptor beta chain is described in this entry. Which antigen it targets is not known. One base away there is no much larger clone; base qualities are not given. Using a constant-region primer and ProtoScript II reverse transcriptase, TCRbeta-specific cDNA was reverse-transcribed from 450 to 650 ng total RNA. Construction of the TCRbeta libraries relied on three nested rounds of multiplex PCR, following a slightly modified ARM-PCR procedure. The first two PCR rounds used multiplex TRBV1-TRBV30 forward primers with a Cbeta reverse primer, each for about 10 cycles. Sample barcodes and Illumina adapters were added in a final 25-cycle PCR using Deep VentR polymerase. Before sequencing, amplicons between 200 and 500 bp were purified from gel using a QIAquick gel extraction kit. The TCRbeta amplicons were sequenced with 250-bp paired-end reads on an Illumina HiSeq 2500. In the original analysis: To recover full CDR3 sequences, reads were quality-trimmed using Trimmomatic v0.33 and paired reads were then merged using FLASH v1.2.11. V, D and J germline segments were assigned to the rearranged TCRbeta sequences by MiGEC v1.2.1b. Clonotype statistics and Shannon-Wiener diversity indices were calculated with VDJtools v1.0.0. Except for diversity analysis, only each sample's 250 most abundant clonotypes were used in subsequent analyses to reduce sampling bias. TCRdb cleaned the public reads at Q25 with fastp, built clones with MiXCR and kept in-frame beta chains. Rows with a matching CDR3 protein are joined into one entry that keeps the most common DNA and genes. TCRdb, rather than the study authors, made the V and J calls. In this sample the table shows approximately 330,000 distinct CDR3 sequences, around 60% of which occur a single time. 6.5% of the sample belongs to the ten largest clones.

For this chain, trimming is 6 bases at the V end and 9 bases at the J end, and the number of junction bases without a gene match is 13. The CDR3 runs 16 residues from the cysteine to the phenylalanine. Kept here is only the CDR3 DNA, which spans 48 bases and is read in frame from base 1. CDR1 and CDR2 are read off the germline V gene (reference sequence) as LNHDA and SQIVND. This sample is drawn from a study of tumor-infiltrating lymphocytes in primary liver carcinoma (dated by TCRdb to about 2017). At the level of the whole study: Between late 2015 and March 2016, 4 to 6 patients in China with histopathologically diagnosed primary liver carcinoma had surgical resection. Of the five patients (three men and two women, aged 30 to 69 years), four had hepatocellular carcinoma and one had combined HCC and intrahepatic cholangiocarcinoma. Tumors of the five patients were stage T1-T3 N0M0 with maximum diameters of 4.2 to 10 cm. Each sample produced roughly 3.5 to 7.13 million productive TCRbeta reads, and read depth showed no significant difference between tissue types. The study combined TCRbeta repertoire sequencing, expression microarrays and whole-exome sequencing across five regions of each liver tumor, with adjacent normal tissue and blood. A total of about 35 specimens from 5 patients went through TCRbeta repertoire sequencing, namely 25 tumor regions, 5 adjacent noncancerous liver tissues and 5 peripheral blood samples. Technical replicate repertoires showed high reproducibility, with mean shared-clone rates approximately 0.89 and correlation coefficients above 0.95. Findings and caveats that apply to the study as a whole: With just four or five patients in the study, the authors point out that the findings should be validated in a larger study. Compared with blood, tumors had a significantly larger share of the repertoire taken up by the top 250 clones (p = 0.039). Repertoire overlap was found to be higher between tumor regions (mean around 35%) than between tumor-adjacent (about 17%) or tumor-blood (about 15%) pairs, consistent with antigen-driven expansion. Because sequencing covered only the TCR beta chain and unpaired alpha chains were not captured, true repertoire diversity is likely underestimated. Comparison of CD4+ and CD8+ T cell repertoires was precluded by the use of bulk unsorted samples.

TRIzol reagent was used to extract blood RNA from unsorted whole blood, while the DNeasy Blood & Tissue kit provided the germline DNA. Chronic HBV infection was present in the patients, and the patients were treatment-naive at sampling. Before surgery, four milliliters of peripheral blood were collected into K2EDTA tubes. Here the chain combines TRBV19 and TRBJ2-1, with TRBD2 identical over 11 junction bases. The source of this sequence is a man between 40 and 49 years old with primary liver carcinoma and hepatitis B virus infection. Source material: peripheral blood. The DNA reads TGTGCCAGTAGCAACGATTTTAGCGGGAGGGCCAGTGAGCAGTTCTTC. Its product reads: CASSNDFSGRASEQFF.